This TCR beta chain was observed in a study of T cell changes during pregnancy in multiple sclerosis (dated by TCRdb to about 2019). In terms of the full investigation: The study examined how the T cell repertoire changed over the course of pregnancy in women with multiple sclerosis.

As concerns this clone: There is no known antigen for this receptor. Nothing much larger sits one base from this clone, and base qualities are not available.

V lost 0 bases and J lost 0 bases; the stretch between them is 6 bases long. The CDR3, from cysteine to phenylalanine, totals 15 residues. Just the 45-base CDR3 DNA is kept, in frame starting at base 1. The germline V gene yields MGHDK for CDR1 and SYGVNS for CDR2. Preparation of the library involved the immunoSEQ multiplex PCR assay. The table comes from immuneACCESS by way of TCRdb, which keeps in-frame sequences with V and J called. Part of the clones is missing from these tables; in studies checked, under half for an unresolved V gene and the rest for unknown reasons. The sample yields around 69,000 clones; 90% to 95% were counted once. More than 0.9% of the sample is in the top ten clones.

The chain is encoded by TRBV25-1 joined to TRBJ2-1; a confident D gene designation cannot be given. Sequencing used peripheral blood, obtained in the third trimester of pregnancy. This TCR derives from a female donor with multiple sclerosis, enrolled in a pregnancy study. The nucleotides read TGTGCCAGCAGTGAATACCCGAGCTCCTACAATGAGCAGTTCTTC. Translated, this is CASSEYPSSYNEQFF.